Sequencing of this TCR beta chain was carried out in a study of blood T cell repertoires in COVID-19. Study overall: Sites in the United States, Italy and Spain provided acute and convalescent COVID-19 samples. Sample material is recorded as cDNA or gDNA derived from T cells, B-cell-depleted T cells, or PBMCs.

As originally analysed: For nucleated cells, counts were estimated from reference gene primer amplification. Profiled with immunoSEQ multiplex PCR; TCRdb holds only in-frame clones, not every one. From that table come the V and J calls and clone size; the DNA was used to work out D and trimming. This sample yields around 100,000 clones, of which roughly 92% are seen a single time; approximately 1.9% belongs to the top ten. Seattle's cohort entered during active infection and was followed longitudinally. CDR3 size: 16 residues. Germline V gene lookup returns CDR1 SGHKS and CDR2 YYEKEE (reference sequence). V was trimmed by 6 bases and J by 8 bases, leaving 26 bases between them.

The TCR comes from a woman aged 50 to 60 with COVID-19, enrolled during active disease. The chain recombines TRBV5-5 with TRBJ1-2; no clear D. Sequencing used peripheral blood. CDR3 nucleotides: TGTGCCAGCACCCAGAATCTCGGAAAGCCCGACGGGGGCTACACCTTC. This codes for CASTQNLGKPDGGYTF.